The text below deals with one TCR beta chain. Its binding antigen is unknown. Per-base qualities were not stored, and no clone one base away is much larger. The data are from a study of blood T cell repertoires in COVID-19 (dated by TCRdb to 2020 to 2021). Describing the broader study: The collaborator samples originated in the United States, Italy and Spain and spanned the acute and convalescent phases of COVID-19. The prospective study material was composed of cDNA or gDNA derived from T cells, B-cell-depleted T cells, or PBMCs. The samples were drawn from two sources: the first 160 participants of the ongoing ImmuneRACE study, and some 1,300 subjects contributed by 6 global collaborators. Nearly every sample came with metadata listing a de-identified subject ID, COVID-19 status, age in years and sex. The repertoires were released in a freely available public database meant as a resource for research on the immune response to SARS-CoV-2. Where available, HLA class I and class II types were taken from metadata supplied by the sample provider and were not determined by assay-based typing. The dataset comprised deeply sampled blood TCRbeta repertoires from subjects exposed to, actively infected with, or recovered from COVID-19. General study outcomes and caveats: Clinical and demographic metadata were provided uncurated, with the amount varying by source and participant.

TCRbeta CDR3 regions were amplified from genomic DNA by means of the immunoSEQ Assay, a bias-controlled multiplex PCR. Per the authors' processing: Nucleated cell counts per sample were estimated from amplification of reference gene primers within the assay. To quantify the absolute abundance of each unique TCRbeta CDR3 rearrangement, sequence reads were collapsed and filtered. For each sample, productive Simpson clonality was calculated as the square root of Simpson's diversity index across productive rearrangements. TCRdb retrieved this table from immuneACCESS and kept in-frame rearrangements only. Not all clones are present; in checked studies, unresolved V genes account for under half, and no reason is known for the remainder. V, J and clone size reflect that table, while D and trimming were determined from the DNA. Recorded for this sample are about 180,000 clones; approximately 85% of them occurred a single time. The ten most abundant clones make up around 9.5% of the sample.

CDR1 LGHDT and CDR2 YNNKEL are derived from the germline V gene (reference sequence). Relative to germline, V is missing 4 bases and J is missing 7 bases, with 9 bases of the junction outside any gene match. From the cysteine up to the phenylalanine, the CDR3 has a length of 15 residues. Solely the CDR3 DNA is kept, with 45 bases framed from the first base. The collaborating institutions used their own protocols to collect whole blood in K2EDTA tubes. For TCRbeta analysis, collaborators shipped samples in one of three forms: frozen whole blood, isolated PBMCs, or DNA extracted from either of those sample types.

The sequencing sample was made of peripheral blood. This sequence uses TRBV3-1 (or the pseudogene TRBV3-2) and TRBJ2-7, and TRBD1 matches 11 of the central bases. This clonotype was obtained from a woman of 80 years or more with acute or convalescent COVID-19. CDR3 sequence: CASSPGTGGLGEQYF. The bases read TGTGCCAGCAGCCCCGGGACAGGGGGTCTTGGGGAGCAGTACTTC.